This entry lists 17 T cell receptor beta chains sequenced from one sample in a study of cytomegalovirus exposure and HLA in healthy donors. The PCR was carried out with 60 Vbeta primers and 13 Jbeta primers. The method was immunoSEQ multiplex PCR; TCRdb's version includes in-frame clones alone and lacks a portion of them. The sample comprises over 150,000 clones, 80% of which are singletons, and about 1.3% rests with the top ten. Sample: PBMCs. The source of these receptors is a woman aged 45-60 years in good health and CMV-seronegative.

J is TRBJ1-3 and V is TRBV6-1, with D possibly matching TRBD1 (5 bases). Per the germline V gene, CDR1 is MNHNS and CDR2 is SASEGT. Trimming removed 8 bases at V and 0 bases at J, with 11 bases between. The CDR3 has 14 residues. CDR3 region: CASLTGFSGNTIYF. DNA of the CDR3: TGTGCCAGCCTTACAGGTTTCTCTGGAAACACCATATATTTT.

The rearrangement uses TRBV11-2 and TRBJ2-1, with TRBD1 as a possible D gene (6 bases). V lost 1 base and J lost 9, with 10 bases in between. This CDR3 is built from 13 residues. Germline V gene sequence: CDR1 SGHAT, CDR2 FQNNGV. CDR3 region: CASSLAQGSEQFF. The DNA for the CDR3 is TGTGCCAGCAGCTTAGCTCAGGGGAGTGAGCAGTTCTTC.

V is TRBV2 and J is TRBJ1-2, with TRBD1 as a possible D gene (6 bases). The CDR3 totals 13 residues. V dropped 7 bases and J dropped 0 bases, with 9 bases sitting between them. The germline gives CDR1 SNHLY, CDR2 FYNNEI. The DNA for the CDR3 is TGTGCCAGCAACGGACAGTCTAACTATGGCTACACCTTC. Protein sequence: CASNGQSNYGYTF.

The chain combines TRBV19 with TRBJ2-3; TRBD2 matches 11 bases. Trimming took 3 bases from V and 6 from J; bases not matched to a gene: 8. Germline values: CDR1 LNHDA, CDR2 SQIVND (reference sequence). The CDR3 runs to 16 residues. Here the CDR3 DNA reads TGTGCCAGTAGTATTCTAGCGGGGGGCCCGACCGATACGCAGTATTTT. Translation: CASSILAGGPTDTQYF.

The gene calls are TRBV11-2 and TRBJ1-2, with 7 bases fitting TRBD1. Trimming cost V 1 base and J 7 bases; bases outside gene matches: 3. The CDR3 is made up of 13 amino acids. The germline V gene encodes CDR1 SGHAT and CDR2 FQNNGV. The CDR3 DNA sequence: TGTGCCAGCAGCTTAGGACAGGGATTTGGCTACACCTTC. Translated, it gives CASSLGQGFGYTF.

This chain connects TRBV7-3 to TRBJ2-2, with 7 bases lining up with TRBD1. V trimming: 4 bases; J trimming: 5 bases; junction bases outside the gene matches: 7. The CDR3 covers 15 residues. From germline, CDR1 is SGHTA and CDR2 FQGTGA. CDR3 sequence: CASSSGTELTGELFF. The CDR3 bases are TGTGCCAGCAGCTCCGGGACAGAGCTGACCGGGGAGCTGTTTTTT. Full variable domain (outside the CDR3, taken from reference TRBV7-3 and TRBJ2-2): GAGVSQTPSNKVTEKGKYVELRCDPISGHTALYWYRQSLGQGPEFLIYFQGTGAADDSGLPNDRFFAVRPEGSVSTLKIQRTERGDSAVYLCASSSGTELTGELFFGEGSRLTVL.

The chain recombines TRBV7-2 with TRBJ1-1; D perhaps matches TRBD1 (5 bases). CDR3 size: 16 residues. With 5 bases removed from V and 3 bases from J, the gap between germline ends came to 19 bases. Germline CDR1 SGHTA, CDR2 FQGNSA. The CDR3 bases are TGTGCCAGCAGCCAGAGGGGACCCGCGGGGGACACTGAAGCTTTCTTT. Translating it yields CASSQRGPAGDTEAFF.

This chain connects TRBV9 to TRBJ2-5; 15 positions agree with TRBD2. V lost 0 bases to trimming and J lost 1 base; unmatched junction nucleotides: 4. Germline V lookup: CDR1 SGDLS, CDR2 YYNGEE. The CDR3 is made up of 18 amino acids. CDR3 sequence: CASSVGGLAGGLQETQYF. The DNA of the CDR3 is TGTGCCAGCAGCGTAGGGGGACTAGCGGGGGGCCTCCAAGAGACCCAGTACTTC.

The chain links TRBV5-6 to TRBJ2-2; D might be TRBD2 (7 bases). The V end was cut by 3 bases, the J end by 1 base, with 10 bases between. The CDR3 length is 15 residues. The germline gives CDR1 SGHDT, CDR2 YYEEEE. CDR3 nucleotides: TGTGCCAGCAGCTGGCGGGGGCTGAACACCGGGGAGCTGTTTTTT. It specifies CASSWRGLNTGELFF.

The rearrangement joins TRBV10-3 to TRBJ2-3, with TRBD1 matching over 9 bases. Trimming removed 3 bases from V and 1 base from J; junction bases left unmatched: 5. There are 16 residues in the CDR3. The germline CDR1 and CDR2 sequences are ENHRY and SYGVKD. This CDR3 is CAISDLQGAGTDTQYF. CDR3 sequence (DNA): TGTGCCATCAGTGACCTACAGGGGGCGGGCACAGATACGCAGTATTTT.

The chain uses TRBV7-2 and TRBJ1-1, with unresolved D. Germline V gene lookup returns CDR1 SGHTA and CDR2 FQGNSA. This CDR3 comprises 15 residues. The germline V and J ends were trimmed by 2 bases and 0 bases, with 10 bases remaining between them. CDR3 region: CASSLIGSMNTEAFF. For the CDR3, the DNA is TGTGCCAGCAGCTTAATCGGTAGCATGAACACTGAAGCTTTCTTT.

V and J are TRBV5-4 and TRBJ1-4, with 7 positions matching TRBD1. CDR1 and CDR2 from the germline V gene are SGHNT and YYREEE (reference sequence). V shed 0 bases and J 5 bases; nucleotides not matched to a gene: 4. There are 15 residues in the CDR3. This CDR3 is CASSLGAGGNEKLFF. In nucleotides, the CDR3 is TGTGCCAGCAGCTTGGGGGCAGGGGGAAATGAAAAACTGTTTTTT.

The chain links TRBV5-5 to TRBJ1-2; TRBD1 might be the D (5 bases). Trimming took off 2 bases at V and 4 bases at J, with 12 bases between the two ends. Germline CDR1 reads SGHKS; CDR2 reads YYEKEE (reference sequence). The CDR3 totals 14 residues. The CDR3 DNA reads TGTGCCAGCAGCTTCCGACAGACCCCCTATGGCTACACCTTC. It encodes CASSFRQTPYGYTF.

J is TRBJ2-3 and V is TRBV9, with D possibly TRBD2 on 5 matching bases. There are 13 residues in the CDR3. CDR1 SGDLS and CDR2 YYNGEE come from the germline V gene. Trimming cost V 4 bases and J 8 bases, with 14 bases left between them. Here the CDR3 reads CASSPLRDFTQYF. CDR3 bases: TGTGCCAGCAGCCCCCTCCGGGATTTTACGCAGTATTTT.

This chain uses TRBV7-9 with TRBJ1-3, with 7 bases identical to TRBD1. This CDR3 has 14 residues. The germline V gene has CDR1 SEHNR and CDR2 FQNEAQ (reference sequence). Trimming at V came to 9 bases and at J to 2 bases, leaving 7 bases not matched to a gene. The CDR3 spells CARGTANTGNTIYF. The CDR3 nucleotides read TGTGCCAGGGGGACAGCGAACACTGGAAACACCATATATTTT. The full variable domain, rest sourced from reference TRBV7-9 and TRBJ1-3, is DTGVSQNPRHKITKRGQNVTFRCDPISEHNRLYWYRQTLGQGPEFLTYFQNEAQLEKSRLLSDRFSAERPKGSFSTLEIQRTEQGDSAMYLCARGTANTGNTIYFGEGSWLTVV.

For this clone: At one of its ends the junction is not consistent with the germline gene, which may arise from a read error. This chain uses TRBV7-7 with TRBJ2-2, with 12 positions matching TRBD2. Germline values: CDR1 SSHAT, CDR2 FNYEAQ (reference sequence). This CDR3 is 17 amino acids long. CDR3 coding DNA: TGTGCTAGCAGCCCGCGGACTAGCGGGAAGGGCGGCGGGGAGCTGTTTTTT. It codes for CASSPRTSGKGGGELFF.

The chain joins TRBV5-1 to TRBJ2-3; 12 bases map to TRBD2. Germline-derived CDR1 and CDR2 are SGHRS and YFSETQ. The ends lost 3 bases at V and 0 bases at J; junction bases unmatched: 2. This CDR3 region has 16 residues. CDR3 residues: CASSSGLAGSTDTQYF. The CDR3 DNA sequence: TGCGCCAGCAGCTCTGGACTAGCGGGGAGCACAGATACGCAGTATTTT.